This T cell receptor (beta chain) was captured in a study of blood T cells in healthy people across ages (dated by TCRdb to the mid-2010s). Concerning the study at large: In model experiments, template switching captured about one uniquely barcoded TCR beta cDNA molecule for every two T cells. The study measured age-related changes in TCR beta repertoire diversity using deep sequencing normalized with unique cDNA molecular identifiers. The donors were split into four age groups: young (average around 16 years), middle-aged (about 40), aged (approximately 60) and long-lived (82). Donors of different ages were randomly distributed across sequencing lanes to avoid experimental bias. Two additional independent replicas of 1 million unique cDNA reads from the same blood draw were analyzed for two donors (one aged 18 to 30 and one aged 80 or older).

Of note for this clonotype: Its antigen is still unknown. Nothing much larger sits one base from this clone, and base qualities are not available.

Systemically healthy Caucasian individuals from Russia, 39 in total and aged roughly 6 to 100 years, were included as donors. Ten milliliters of peripheral blood were drawn from each donor into EDTA-treated Vacutainer tubes. Ficoll-Paque density-gradient centrifugation was used to isolate PBMCs, with at least 7 million per sample. Total RNA was extracted from PBMCs with Trizol reagent, with at least 5.5 micrograms obtained per sample. For every donor, an aliquot of PBMCs went through flow cytometry to measure the percentages of naive CD45RAhigh/CD27high T cells. The library was prepared using 5' RACE. This sample was sequenced with an Illumina HiSeq 2500. A second PCR of about 7 to 12 cycles was run with a J-beta primer mix and a sample-barcoded 5' primer. A unique molecular identifier was introduced onto each TCR beta cDNA molecule by a template-switch 5' adaptor carrying 12 random nucleotides. Each sample yielded at least 2.5 million CDR3-containing paired-end reads. First-strand cDNA synthesis was performed from all RNA using the Mint cDNA synthesis kit, with priming by a TRBC-specific oligonucleotide. Following uracil-DNA glycosylase treatment, a first 18-cycle PCR with universal primers M1SS and BC2_uni_R was performed on all cDNA. The study's own analysis went as follows. For normalization, 1 million high-quality reads, each with a distinct molecular identifier, were randomly selected from each sample. Reads sharing molecular identifiers were discarded rather than binned into consensus sequences. MiTCR, with a Q25 quality threshold and the strictest error-elimination algorithm, was used for CDR3 identification, clonotype clustering and error correction. A nonparametric unseen species model using Euler transformation provided a lower-bound estimate of total TCR beta diversity. TCRdb applied fastp at Q25 and MiXCR to the public reads, then kept only in-frame beta chains. Rows are combined by CDR3 protein, so each entry shows the most common genes and DNA. The V and J calls shown here were made by TCRdb, not taken from the authors' results. This sample has more than 650,000 distinct CDR3 sequences in its table, and roughly 53% of those were observed once. Under 50% of the sample comes from the top ten.

Points the paper makes about the study in general: Observed TCR beta diversity per million T cells fell roughly linearly with age, and a significant reduction was already apparent by age roughly 40. The long-lived group showed more naive CD4+ T cells, fewer expanded clones and increased TCR diversity than the aged group, suggesting age selection. Estimates of total diversity from one million sequenced T cells were regarded as lower bounds and underestimates. Donor CMV infection status was unknown, potentially confounding age-related changes in expanded clonotypes. Observed TCR beta diversity correlated strongly with the percentage of naive T cells measured by flow cytometry. Because profiling used bulk unsorted PBMCs, naive and antigen-experienced compartments could not be compared conclusively.

CDR1 and CDR2 are drawn from the germline V gene: MNHEY, SVGEGT. V lost 0 bases and J lost 5 bases; the stretch between them is 10 bases long. The CDR3, cysteine through phenylalanine, is 15 amino acids long. This entry keeps only the CDR3 DNA: 45 bases, framed from base 1. The V and J genes are TRBV6-2 or TRBV6-3 and TRBJ2-2; TRBD2 is possibly the D segment (6 matching bases). This TCR was sampled from a man older than 75 in good health. The sequenced material came from blood. The encoded CDR3 is CASSYSPRGTGELFF. The base sequence is TGTGCCAGCAGTTACTCTCCTCGGGGGACCGGGGAGCTGTTTTTT.